This is a list of T cell receptor beta chains from one sample in a study of graft-versus-host responses after intestinal transplantation. The data were produced by immunoSEQ multiplex PCR, yet TCRdb's version contains in-frame clones alone and is incomplete. The table shows just over 15,000 clones, with around two thirds occurring only once. The specimen was ileum tissue, collected 14 days after transplant. These receptors came from a human patient who received an intestinal transplant, so some T cells may come from the graft donor. Both conserved end residues are part of each CDR3. Clone size is not always given. Where it is, it says once, few, many or a class for expanded clones.

j_gene	v_gene	abundance	CDR3aa
TRBJ2-6	TRBV19	once	CASTGLKRGLLYSGANVLTF
TRBJ2-7	TRBV7-3	.	CASSLVVGTNYEQYF
TRBJ2-2	TRBV6-1	.	CASEIQGKAGELFF
.	TRBV28	once	CASSGTASYEQYF
TRBJ1-2	TRBV6-5	.	CASSYMNQGRIGYTF
TRBJ1-5	TRBV4-1	.	CASSQDSRVSNQPQHF
TRBJ2-2	TRBV9	.	CASSVGQNTGELFF
TRBJ2-7	TRBV5-4	.	CASSPSGGSTYEQYF
TRBJ1-5	TRBV28	.	CASRPTGVDQPQHF
TRBJ2-5	TRBV7-9	.	CASSLVEGEETQYF
TRBJ2-7	TRBV5-1	.	CASSLDEGLYEQYF
TRBJ2-3	TRBV5-6	.	CASSLWRQGTDTQYF
TRBJ2-1	TRBV7-6	.	CASSADSGEDEQFF
TRBJ1-2	TRBV7-9	.	CASSLNQGVPARYGYTF
TRBJ1-2	TRBV7-9	once	CASSLDTDHYGYTF
TRBJ1-2	TRBV6-1	.	CASSWDNYGYTF
TRBJ2-1	TRBV19	.	CASSIREGTYNEQFF
TRBJ2-7	TRBV5-1	.	CASSVVGDEQYF
TRBJ2-1	TRBV10-3	.	CAISSGTLNEQFF
TRBJ2-1	TRBV27	.	CASSLSGSYNEQFF
TRBJ2-7	TRBV27	few	CASSPTASSYEQYF
TRBJ2-7	TRBV19	.	CASRKTSGHYEQYF
TRBJ2-3	TRBV5-1	.	CASSLVGDTQYF
TRBJ2-7	TRBV10-2	.	CASDISGFGYEQYF
TRBJ1-2	TRBV28	.	CASKPRRRQGSNYGYTF
TRBJ2-3	TRBV27	.	CASSPGSEGVTDTQYF